These 7 T cell receptor beta chains were all obtained from the same sample, sequenced in a study of Graves' ophthalmopathy and Graves' hyperthyroidism. TCR beta CDR3 amplification used RNA transcripts. First-round RT-PCR relied on HTBI primers, and a second-round multiplex PCR came next. In TCRdb, the multiplex PCR reads were re-called with MiXCR into one record per CDR3 protein. The sample has 200,000 to 300,000 distinct CDR3 sequences, around 50% seen once; the top ten hold roughly 45%. Sequencing was performed on peripheral blood. Source of these receptors: an adult man with Graves' ophthalmopathy.

The rearrangement links TRBV29-1 to TRBJ2-2, with TRBD2 as a possible D gene (5 bases). CDR1 is SQVTM, CDR2 ANQGSEA, per germline. V lost 0 bases to trimming and J lost 6 bases, with 11 bases between them. CDR3 size: 14 residues. The DNA of the CDR3 is TGCAGCGTTGAAGATGGGGAGCTTTCCGGGGAGCTGTTTTTT. Translated: CSVEDGELSGELFF.

This clonotype has just a few counts. Compared with germline, one end of the junction differs, possibly owing to a read error. The chain carries TRBV7-7 and TRBJ2-7, with D perhaps matching TRBD2 (5 bases). The CDR3 extends over 15 amino acids. CDR1 and CDR2 from the germline V gene are SSHAT and FNYEAQ (reference sequence). The CDR3: CASSLAPGPYDEQYF. The CDR3 nucleotides are TGTGCTAGCAGCTTAGCGCCCGGGCCTTACGACGAGCAGTACTTC. The whole variable domain, remainder taken from reference TRBV7-7 and TRBJ2-7, is GAGVSQSPRYKVTKRGQDVTLRCDPISSHATLYWYQQALGQGPEFLTYFNYEAQPDKSGLPSDRFSAERPEGSISTLTIQRTEQRDSAMYRCASSLAPGPYDEQYFGPGTRLTVT.

About this clonotype: Germline and junction disagree at one end, which may indicate a read error. The J gene is TRBJ2-7, the V gene TRBV10-3; D may be TRBD1 or TRBD2 (5 bases each). Germline CDR1 is ENHRY and CDR2 is SYGVKD. The CDR3 covers 15 residues. CDR3 protein: CASSSAGTKAYEQYF. In DNA, the CDR3 is TGTGCCAGCAGTTCAGCCGGGACCAAGGCCTACGAGCAGTACTTC.

This clonotype was detected only once. A junction end diverges from the germline sequence, so it may reflect a read error. The chain has TRBV10-3 and TRBJ2-5; D perhaps matches TRBD2 (5 bases). The CDR3 runs 14 residues. Germline V gene lookup returns CDR1 ENHRY and CDR2 SYGVKD. The CDR3 sequence: CASSEMASGETQYF. CDR3 coding DNA: TGTGCCAGCAGTGAAATGGCCTCGGGGGAGACCCAGTACTTC.

This clonotype was detected a few times. The chain joins TRBV7-3 to TRBJ2-7; 12 bases match TRBD2. V trimming: 2 bases; J trimming: 6 bases; junction bases outside the gene matches: 5. Germline V gene data show CDR1 as SGHTA and CDR2 as FQGTGA. CDR3 length: 15 residues. CDR3 loop: CASSLSTSGRIEQYF. The CDR3 region has the DNA TGTGCCAGCAGCTTATCGACTAGCGGGAGAATCGAGCAGTACTTC.

This chain joins TRBV25-1 and TRBJ2-5, with 16 bases identical to TRBD2. CDR1 and CDR2 (germline): MGHDK, SYGVNS. The CDR3 spans 18 residues. With 6 bases clipped from V and 0 bases from J, the junction kept 7 bases outside the gene matches. CDR3 region: CASRSGTSGRAYQETQYF. CDR3 nucleotide sequence: TGTGCCAGCAGATCCGGGACTAGCGGGAGGGCCTACCAAGAGACCCAGTACTTC.

As regards this clonotype: At one end, the junction sequence differs from germline, possibly due to a read error. The chain has TRBV10-2 and TRBJ2-7; D possibly corresponds to TRBD2 (7 bases). Germline CDR1 and CDR2: WSHSY and SAAADI. This CDR3 is 13 amino acids long. The CDR3 bases are TGTGCCAGCAGTTGGGGGGGGGCGCGGGAGCAGTACTTC. Translation: CASSWGGAREQYF.